This T cell receptor (beta chain) emerged from a study of blood T cell repertoires in COVID-19. Sequenced by immunoSEQ multiplex PCR; TCRdb stores in-frame clones only, minus some. Of more than 200,000 clones listed, around 80% are singletons. This CDR3 contains 16 residues. With V trimmed by 2 bases and J by 7 bases, 11 bases remained unmatched. Germline V gene lookup returns CDR1 SGDLS and CDR2 YYNGEE. The sequence was collected from a woman aged 35 to 49 with active or convalescent COVID-19. V and J are TRBV9 and TRBJ2-1, with 8 bases that match TRBD2. Input material: peripheral blood. CDR3 sequence: CASSVDPGGRSNEQFF. Written as DNA, the CDR3 is TGTGCCAGCAGCGTGGACCCGGGGGGGCGGTCGAATGAGCAGTTCTTC.